This T cell receptor (beta chain) was recorded in a study of CD4+ T cells in melanoma. The assay was immunoSEQ multiplex PCR, and TCRdb's table has in-frame clones only and misses some. Of about 10,000 clones in the sample, 64% are singletons; the top ten hold about 13%. Trimming pared 4 bases from V and 3 bases from J, leaving 11 bases between. CDR3 size: 15 residues. Per the germline V gene, CDR1 is SGHDT and CDR2 is YYEEEE. General study findings and limits: CD8+ T cell, macrophage and B cell function reportedly correlated with neoantigen-specific CD4+ T cells.

Concerning this clone itself: What it binds is not known.

The sequenced sample consisted of cells from a culture (not recorded whether cultured in vitro). The chain joins TRBV5-6 to TRBJ2-6, with D hard to call. This TCR derives from a human donor with melanoma. CDR3 in DNA: TGTGCCAGCAGCCTAGTAATAGTTGGGGCCAACGTCCTGACTTTC. Translation gives CASSLVIVGANVLTF.